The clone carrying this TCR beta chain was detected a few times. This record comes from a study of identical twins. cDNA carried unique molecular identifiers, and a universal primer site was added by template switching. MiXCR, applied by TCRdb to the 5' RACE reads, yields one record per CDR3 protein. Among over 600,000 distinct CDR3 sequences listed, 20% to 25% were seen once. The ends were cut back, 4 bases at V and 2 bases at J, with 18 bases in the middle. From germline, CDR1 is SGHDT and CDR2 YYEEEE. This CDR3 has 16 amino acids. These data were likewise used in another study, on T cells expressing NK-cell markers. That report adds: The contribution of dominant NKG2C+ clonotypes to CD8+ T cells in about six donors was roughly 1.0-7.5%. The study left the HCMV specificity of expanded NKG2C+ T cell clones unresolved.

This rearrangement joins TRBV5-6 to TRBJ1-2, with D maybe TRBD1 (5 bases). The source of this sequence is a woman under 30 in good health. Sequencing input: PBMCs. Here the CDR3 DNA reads TGTGCCAGCAGCCGGGGACCGGCAGCCGGAAACTATGGCTACACCTTC. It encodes CASSRGPAAGNYGYTF.